These 27 T cell receptor beta chains came from one sample sequenced in a study of cytomegalovirus exposure and HLA in healthy donors. A multiplex PCR was run with 60 Vbeta primers and 13 Jbeta primers. Generated by immunoSEQ multiplex PCR, the TCRdb table keeps only in-frame clones and is missing some. The sample carries 200,000 to 250,000 clones, over 65% recorded once. Source material: PBMCs. These receptors all stem from a man between 18 and 35 years old in good health and CMV-seronegative.

The rearrangement joins TRBV6-5 to TRBJ2-7; TRBD2 might be the D (6 bases). The ends were cut back, 6 bases at V and 0 bases at J, with 6 bases in the middle. CDR3 length equals 12 residues. CDR1 and CDR2 from the germline V gene are MNHEY and SVGAGI. Here the CDR3 reads CASRDYSYEQYF. CDR3 coding DNA: TGTGCCAGCAGGGACTACTCCTACGAGCAGTACTTC.

The chain links TRBV19 to TRBJ2-1; TRBD2 matches at 8 bases. Germline CDR1 LNHDA, CDR2 SQIVND (reference sequence). The V and J ends lost 3 bases and 8 bases, in that order; junction bases with no gene match: 6. The CDR3 consists of 14 residues. The CDR3 loop reads CASSIPGGPDEQFF. The CDR3 region has the DNA TGTGCCAGTAGTATCCCGGGAGGGCCGGATGAGCAGTTCTTC.

CDR3 amino acids: CASSLVAGGYNEQFF. The CDR3 DNA reads TGTGCCAGCAGCTTAGTGGCGGGAGGGTACAATGAGCAGTTCTTC. The chain couples TRBV7-2 to TRBJ2-1; 9 positions match TRBD2. The CDR3 totals 15 residues. The trim removed 1 base at V and 4 bases at J, leaving 2 bases unmatched. Per germline, CDR1 SGHTA and CDR2 FQGNSA. The full variable domain, with the rest looked up from reference TRBV7-2 and TRBJ2-1, is GAGVSQSPSNKVTEKGKDVELRCDPISGHTALYWYRQSLGQGLEFLIYFQGNSAPDKSGLPSDRFSAERTGGSVSTLTIQRTQQEDSAVYLCASSLVAGGYNEQFFGPGTRLTVL.

V is TRBV11-1 and J is TRBJ2-7; the D gene is possibly TRBD1 (6 bases). The CDR3 is made up of 15 amino acids. Trimming left V 3 bases short and J 1 base short, with 13 bases between. Germline assignment: CDR1 SGHAT and CDR2 FQDESV (reference sequence). CDR3 DNA sequence: TGTGCCAGCAGCTTCACAACTGGACAGTCCTACGAGCAGTACTTC. It specifies CASSFTTGQSYEQYF.

The V gene is TRBV29-1, the J gene TRBJ2-1, with 7 nucleotides matching TRBD1. Losses at the gene ends were 4 bases for V and 2 bases for J; bases not matched to a gene: 5. The germline V gene has CDR1 SQVTM and CDR2 ANQGSEA. The CDR3 is 14 amino acids. This CDR3 is CSVANRGAYNEQFF. CDR3 nucleotide sequence: TGCAGCGTTGCGAACAGGGGAGCCTACAATGAGCAGTTCTTC.

A few counts support this clone. The chain's CDR3 is CASSPGTDYGYTF. The CDR3 coding sequence is TGTGCCAGCAGTCCCGGGACAGACTATGGCTACACCTTC. V and J are TRBV6-5 and TRBJ1-2; 7 nucleotides line up with TRBD1. This CDR3 region has 13 residues. The V segment lost 5 bases and the J segment 3 bases; nucleotides outside the gene matches: 3. In germline, CDR1 is MNHEY, CDR2 SVGAGI.

J is TRBJ1-2 and V is TRBV4-1; D gene uncertain. Trimming stripped 3 bases from V and 7 bases from J, with 15 bases between. The CDR3 loop spans 14 amino acids. In germline, CDR1 is MGHRA, CDR2 YSYEKL. The CDR3 bases are TGCGCCAGCAGCCAGGCAGGTGGGTTCGGTGGCTACACCTTC. The encoded protein is CASSQAGGFGGYTF.

The V call is TRBV29-1, the J call TRBJ2-1; a weak D match, TRBD1 (6 bases). The germline gives CDR1 SQVTM, CDR2 ANQGSEA. This CDR3 has 12 amino acids. Trimming left V 1 base short and J 12 bases short, with 13 bases between. The DNA for the CDR3 is TGCAGCGTTGAAGGACAGGTCTCAGTGCAGTTCTTC. It translates to CSVEGQVSVQFF.

The V and J genes are TRBV5-1 and TRBJ2-1, with unresolved D. Trimming took off 3 bases at V and 8 bases at J, with 15 bases between the two ends. From germline, CDR1 is SGHRS and CDR2 YFSETQ. This CDR3 has 14 amino acids. CDR3: CASSSRVPIDEQFF. The CDR3 DNA reads as TGCGCCAGCAGCTCCCGGGTCCCCATCGATGAGCAGTTCTTC.

The gene calls are TRBV5-1 and TRBJ2-1; 8 bases match TRBD2. Germline CDR1 is SGHRS and CDR2 is YFSETQ. This CDR3 spans 17 amino acids. Trimming at V came to 1 base and at J to 8 bases, leaving 14 bases not matched to a gene. CDR3 in amino acids: CASSLTLLADPLDEQFF. The CDR3 DNA sequence: TGCGCCAGCAGCTTGACCTTACTAGCGGACCCTCTCGATGAGCAGTTCTTC.

The V call is TRBV9, the J call TRBJ2-1, with TRBD2 identical over 7 bases. V lost 0 bases and J lost 1; bases outside the gene matches: 10. The germline CDR1 and CDR2 sequences are SGDLS and YYNGEE. The CDR3 contains 18 residues. CDR3 nucleotide sequence: TGTGCCAGCAGCGTAGGGGGACTACCTCTCAGATCCTACAATGAGCAGTTCTTC. This translates into CASSVGGLPLRSYNEQFF.

The chain has TRBV15 and TRBJ1-1; possibly TRBD1 for D (5 bases). Looked up from germline, CDR1 is LNHNV and CDR2 is YYDKDF (reference sequence). V was trimmed by 6 bases and J by 8 bases, leaving 16 bases between them. This CDR3 spans 13 amino acids. The CDR3 reads CATSRLAGREAFF. Written as DNA, the CDR3 is TGTGCCACCAGTAGACTGGCAGGGAGGGAAGCTTTCTTT.

The CDR3 is CASSRQPTNEKLFF. In DNA, the CDR3 is TGTGCCAGCAGTAGACAACCAACTAATGAAAAACTGTTTTTT. J is TRBJ1-4 and V is TRBV6-5; D gene ambiguous. The CDR3 totals 14 residues. V lost 5 bases, J lost 0 bases, and 7 bases lay in between. The V gene's germline CDR1 is MNHEY and CDR2 SVGAGI.

The V and J genes are TRBV5-1 and TRBJ2-1, with TRBD1 matching 10 bases. Trimming took 0 bases from V and 6 from J; bases not matched to a gene: 3. Looked up from germline, CDR1 is SGHRS and CDR2 is YFSETQ. The CDR3 has 15 residues. The chain's CDR3 is CASSLAGQGFNEQFF. CDR3 DNA sequence: TGCGCCAGCAGCTTGGCGGGACAGGGGTTCAATGAGCAGTTCTTC.

This clone was recorded a few times. The gene calls are TRBV5-6 and TRBJ2-1; D remains unclear. The CDR3 has 13 amino acids. Germline V gene lookup returns CDR1 SGHDT and CDR2 YYEEEE. Trimming left V 4 bases short and J 7 bases short, with 12 bases between. The CDR3 here is CASSAPPHNEQFF. Written as DNA, the CDR3 is TGTGCCAGCAGCGCCCCCCCACATAATGAGCAGTTCTTC.

This chain connects TRBV4-1 to TRBJ1-2; tentative D call: TRBD1 (5 bases). CDR1 is MGHRA, CDR2 YSYEKL, per germline. Trimming stripped 1 base from V and 3 bases from J, with 9 bases between. This CDR3 has 14 residues. The CDR3 region has the DNA TGCGCCAGCAGCCAAGGACAGTGGGACTATGGCTACACCTTC. It specifies CASSQGQWDYGYTF.

The V call is TRBV28, the J call TRBJ2-3; D gene unclear. Trimming shortened V by 3 bases and J by 4 bases, and 17 bases separated the two germline ends. Germline V gene data show CDR1 as MDHEN and CDR2 as SYDVKM. There are 16 residues in the CDR3. The CDR3 spells CASSFRRRRGADTQYF. In DNA form, the CDR3 reads TGTGCCAGCAGTTTCCGGCGGCGCCGCGGCGCAGATACGCAGTATTTT.

The sample holds a few counts of this clone. The rearrangement uses TRBV4-1 and TRBJ1-3; D is unresolved. Deletions cut 3 bases from V and 0 bases from J, with 9 bases between. Germline CDR1 reads MGHRA; CDR2 reads YSYEKL. The CDR3 extends over 15 amino acids. The DNA of the CDR3 is TGCGCCAGCAGCCAGAGCGCCGCCTCTGGAAACACCATATATTTT. Its protein product is CASSQSAASGNTIYF.

The chain joins TRBV29-1 to TRBJ2-7; TRBD2 matches 11 bases. J was trimmed by 2 bases and V by 6 bases; bases with no gene match: 9. The CDR3 runs to 15 residues. Germline V gene sequence: CDR1 SQVTM, CDR2 ANQGSEA. CDR3 DNA: TGCAGCGTCCGCCTAACTAGCGGGGGAGCCTACGAGCAGTACTTC. Its translation: CSVRLTSGGAYEQYF.

This clone has a handful of counts. Here the CDR3 DNA reads TGTGCCAGCAGTTATAACGGGTTTATCCAATCCTACGAGCAGTACTTC. As protein: CASSYNGFIQSYEQYF. The chain combines TRBV6-5 with TRBJ2-7, with D unresolved. This CDR3 comprises 16 residues. The V gene lost 3 bases and the J gene lost 1 base, with 16 bases spanning the gap. CDR1 is MNHEY, CDR2 SVGAGI, per germline.

This clone occurred many times. V usage is TRBV6-4 and J usage is TRBJ2-2, with 10 bases fitting TRBD2. J gave up 6 bases and V 0 bases, and 1 base lay outside the gene matches. The CDR3 consists of 15 residues. Looked up from germline, CDR1 is MRHNA and CDR2 is SNTAGT. CDR3 loop: CASSDSAGGPGELFF. For the CDR3, the DNA is TGTGCCAGCAGTGACTCAGCGGGAGGGCCCGGGGAGCTGTTTTTT.

The J gene is TRBJ1-2, the V gene TRBV29-1; D uncertain. Trimming took off 2 bases at V and 6 bases at J, with 16 bases between the two ends. The CDR3 contains 14 residues. The germline V gene encodes CDR1 SQVTM and CDR2 ANQGSEA. CDR3 loop: CSVESAKTKDGYTF. DNA for the CDR3: TGCAGCGTTGAATCGGCGAAGACTAAGGATGGCTACACCTTC.

V and J are TRBV6-5 and TRBJ2-7, with 9 nucleotides matching TRBD1. The V segment lost 8 bases and the J segment 2 bases; nucleotides outside the gene matches: 4. Germline CDR1 is MNHEY and CDR2 is SVGAGI. The CDR3 is made up of 13 amino acids. The CDR3 sequence: CASRGTGTYEQYF. For the CDR3, the DNA is TGTGCCAGCCGGGGGACAGGGACCTACGAGCAGTACTTC.

The chain employs TRBV9 and TRBJ2-3, with TRBD2 matching 7 bases. The ends lost 4 bases at V and 2 bases at J; junction bases unmatched: 10. The CDR3 sequence is 16 residues long. Germline CDR1 reads SGDLS; CDR2 reads YYNGEE. The CDR3 bases are TGTGCCAGCAGCAGACTAGGGGAGGGATTCACAGATACGCAGTATTTT. It specifies CASSRLGEGFTDTQYF. Full variable domain (rest looked up from reference TRBV9 and TRBJ2-3): DSGVTQTPKHLITATGQRVTLRCSPRSGDLSVYWYQQSLDQGLQFLIQYYNGEERAKGNILERFSAQQFPDLHSELNLSSLELGDSALYFCASSRLGEGFTDTQYFGPGTRLTVL.

The CDR3 nucleotides read TGTGCCTGGAGTGTAGGGGGGGACGAGCAGTACTTC. Amino acids: CAWSVGGDEQYF. J is TRBJ2-7 and V is TRBV30, with D maybe TRBD2 (7 bases). The germline CDR1 and CDR2 sequences are GTSNPN and SVGIG (reference sequence). Trimming shortened V by 0 bases and J by 5 bases, and 8 bases separated the two germline ends. The length of the CDR3 is 12 residues.

The chain links TRBV9 to TRBJ2-3, with D perhaps matching TRBD2 (6 bases). The germline V and J ends were trimmed by 7 bases and 6 bases, with 15 bases remaining between them. The CDR3 is 13 amino acids. Looked up from germline, CDR1 is SGDLS and CDR2 is YYNGEE. The CDR3 nucleotides read TGTGCCAGCGGGAGGACCAGCAGGGATACGCAGTATTTT. It specifies CASGRTSRDTQYF. The whole variable domain, filled in from reference TRBV9 and TRBJ2-3, reads DSGVTQTPKHLITATGQRVTLRCSPRSGDLSVYWYQQSLDQGLQFLIQYYNGEERAKGNILERFSAQQFPDLHSELNLSSLELGDSALYFCASGRTSRDTQYFGPGTRLTVL.

This clone was picked up a small number of times. This chain uses TRBV5-4 with TRBJ2-7, with TRBD2 matching over 9 bases. Germline V gives CDR1 SGHNT, CDR2 YYREEE (reference sequence). The junction had 8 bases not matched to a gene; V was cut back by 4 bases and J by 0 bases. This CDR3 is built from 16 residues. The CDR3 DNA reads as TGTGCCAGCAGCGTAAAACTAGCGGGCCTCTCCTACGAGCAGTACTTC. Translation: CASSVKLAGLSYEQYF.